The next 31 T cell receptor beta chains were all read from a single sample in a study of PD-1 blockade in classical Hodgkin lymphoma. All the patients suffered relapse after autologous stem cell transplantation, and brentuximab vedotin exposure differed. The repertoire was sequenced with immunoSEQ multiplex PCR; TCRdb's copy has only in-frame clones and lacks some. Altogether some 10,000 clones are present, 80% to 95% being singletons, with the ten largest covering roughly 15%. Here the sequenced sample was peripheral blood mononuclear cells (PBMCs), taken at baseline. The receptor set was obtained from a human donor with classical Hodgkin lymphoma.

The V and J genes are TRBV7-8 and TRBJ1-5; D remains ambiguous. CDR1 is SGHVS, CDR2 FQNEAQ, per germline. The ends were cut back, 5 bases at V and 2 bases at J, with 13 bases in the middle. This CDR3 region has 15 residues. The DNA for the CDR3 is TGTGCCAGCAGCCCAGAGCCCCGCGGCAATCAGCCCCAGCATTTT. This codes for CASSPEPRGNQPQHF.

The J gene is TRBJ1-1, the V gene TRBV7-9; D not resolved. CDR1 is SEHNR and CDR2 is FQNEAQ in the germline V gene (reference sequence). The CDR3 loop spans 13 amino acids. V lost 5 bases, J lost 7 bases, and 14 bases lay in between. DNA of the CDR3: TGTGCCAGCAGCCCAACTAATGACGGTGAAGCTTTCTTT. This translates into CASSPTNDGEAFF.

The rearrangement links TRBV9 to TRBJ2-1, with 12 bases identical to TRBD2. V shed 3 bases and J 8 bases; nucleotides not matched to a gene: 9. There are 16 residues in the CDR3. Germline CDR1 and CDR2: SGDLS and YYNGEE. The chain's CDR3 is CASSASGRDLFHEQFF. The CDR3 DNA reads as TGTGCCAGCAGCGCTAGCGGGAGGGATCTCTTCCATGAGCAGTTCTTC.

This chain links TRBV28 with TRBJ2-1; 8 bases are a match to TRBD2. CDR1 is MDHEN and CDR2 is SYDVKM in the germline V gene. V lost 5 bases to trimming and J lost 7 bases; unmatched junction nucleotides: 7. This CDR3 is built from 14 residues. DNA for the CDR3: TGTGCCAGCAGTACCGAGGGACTAGTGAATGAGCAGTTCTTC. It yields the protein CASSTEGLVNEQFF.

The CDR3 loop reads CASSLIGNRNSPLHF. Here the CDR3 DNA reads TGTGCCAGCAGTTTAATCGGGAACCGTAATTCACCCCTCCACTTT. The chain employs TRBV27 and TRBJ1-6, with no clear D. CDR1 is MNHEY, CDR2 SMNVEV, per germline (reference sequence). The length of the CDR3 is 15 residues. Trimming took off 2 bases at V and 6 bases at J, with 11 bases between the two ends.

The chain recombines TRBV5-1 with TRBJ2-7, with D perhaps assigned TRBD1 or TRBD2 (5 bases each). Germline CDR1 SGHRS, CDR2 YFSETQ. The CDR3 covers 12 residues. The V end lost 0 bases, the J end lost 7 bases, and 8 bases lay between the germline ends. The CDR3 is CASSLVWGEQYF. Written as DNA, the CDR3 is TGCGCCAGCAGCTTGGTTTGGGGGGAGCAGTACTTC.

The rearrangement uses TRBV6-5 and TRBJ1-4; 7 bases map to TRBD1. The CDR3 covers 15 residues. V dropped 7 bases and J dropped 7; count of bases not matched to a gene: 12. In germline, CDR1 is MNHEY, CDR2 SVGAGI. The CDR3 bases are TGTGCCAGCACTCCCCACAGGGGCAATAGTGAAAAACTGTTTTTT. Amino acids: CASTPHRGNSEKLFF.

This sequence joins TRBV11-2 and TRBJ2-3, with D uncertain. The germline gives CDR1 SGHAT, CDR2 FQNNGV. V was clipped by 5 bases and J by 2 bases, with 8 bases between them. There are 13 residues in the CDR3. The CDR3 reads CASSTRFTDTQYF. In DNA form, the CDR3 reads TGTGCCAGCAGCACCCGTTTCACAGATACGCAGTATTTT.

The CDR3 DNA follows: TGTGCCAGCAGCTCACTACGGGACCGAGCCACAGATACGCAGTATTTT. Encoded protein: CASSSLRDRATDTQYF. The chain couples TRBV5-6 to TRBJ2-3; D is possibly TRBD1 or TRBD2 (5 bases each). CDR3 size: 16 residues. Germline CDR1 reads SGHDT; CDR2 reads YYEEEE. The V gene lost 3 bases and the J gene lost 2 bases, with 16 bases spanning the gap.

The chain has TRBV5-1 and TRBJ2-7, with TRBD1 matching 8 bases. CDR1 SGHRS and CDR2 YFSETQ come from the germline V gene. The junction had 1 base not matched to a gene; V was cut back by 1 base and J by 4 bases. This CDR3 contains 13 residues. CDR3 protein: CASSLTGGYEQYF. The CDR3 DNA is TGCGCCAGCAGCTTGACAGGGGGGTACGAGCAGTACTTC.

The genes are TRBV5-1 and TRBJ2-2; D is perhaps TRBD2 (5 bases). The CDR3 contains 16 residues. V lost 3 bases and J 0 bases, leaving 12 bases between the germline ends. Germline loops: CDR1 SGHRS, CDR2 YFSETQ. The DNA of the CDR3 is TGCGCCAGCAGCTCGGGAAAACTTTCGAACACCGGGGAGCTGTTTTTT. It yields the protein CASSSGKLSNTGELFF.

The V call is TRBV7-9, the J call TRBJ2-7; the match to TRBD1 covers 10 bases. This CDR3 has 14 residues. Trimming cost V 6 bases and J 2 bases; bases outside gene matches: 4. The germline V gene has CDR1 SEHNR and CDR2 FQNEAQ (reference sequence). This chain's CDR3 is CASRPGQGAYEQYF. DNA of the CDR3: TGTGCCAGCAGACCTGGACAGGGGGCCTACGAGCAGTACTTC.

V usage is TRBV10-3 and J usage is TRBJ1-1; 7 bases map to TRBD1. The CDR3 length is 17 residues. Germline trimming cut 3 bases from V and 0 bases from J; bases unmatched to any gene: 10. Germline V gene data show CDR1 as ENHRY and CDR2 as SYGVKD. CDR3 in DNA: TGTGCCATCAGTGATTCCGGGACAGACAGGATGAACACTGAAGCTTTCTTT. As protein: CAISDSGTDRMNTEAFF.

This chain joins TRBV19 and TRBJ1-4; D is unresolved. The V and J ends lost 8 bases and 8 bases respectively, with 9 bases between them. The CDR3 length is 11 residues. Germline CDR1 reads LNHDA; CDR2 reads SQIVND (reference sequence). The CDR3 DNA sequence: TGTGCCAGTGGGGTAGGAGAAAAACTGTTTTTT. Protein product: CASGVGEKLFF.

The chain is built from TRBV25-1 and TRBJ1-1; D is possibly TRBD1 (5 bases). Between the trimmed V and J ends, which lost 4 bases and 4 bases, there was a span of 10 bases. This CDR3 is 13 amino acids long. Germline assignment: CDR1 MGHDK and CDR2 SYGVNS. For the CDR3, the DNA is TGTGCCAGCAGTGTAGGGGTTTCCACTGAAGCTTTCTTT. Encoded protein: CASSVGVSTEAFF. Combining the CDR3 with reference TRBV25-1 and TRBJ1-1 gives the whole variable domain EADIYQTPRYLVIGTGKKITLECSQTMGHDKMYWYQQDPGMELHLIHYSYGVNSTEKGDLSSESTVSRIRTEHFPLTLESARPSHTSQYLCASSVGVSTEAFFGQGTRLTVV.

This chain uses TRBV18 with TRBJ2-1, with D unclear. Germline V gives CDR1 KGHSH, CDR2 LQKENI. The CDR3 is 15 residues long. Between the trimmed V and J ends, which lost 2 bases and 2 bases, there was a span of 10 bases. CDR3 region: CASSPSLGTYNEQFF. The DNA for the CDR3 is TGTGCCAGCTCACCATCGTTAGGGACCTACAATGAGCAGTTCTTC.

The V call is TRBV15, the J call TRBJ2-5; the match to TRBD2 covers 8 bases. V lost 1 base, J lost 7 bases, and 11 bases stayed unmatched. CDR3 length: 16 amino acids. Germline V lookup: CDR1 LNHNV, CDR2 YYDKDF (reference sequence). The DNA for the CDR3 is TGTGCCACCAGCAGAGCCAAGACTAGCGCTGCGGGGACCCAGTACTTC. The encoded protein is CATSRAKTSAAGTQYF.

The rearrangement uses TRBV6-1 and TRBJ1-4; a weak D match, TRBD1 (6 bases). Trimming cost V 4 bases and J 7 bases, with 22 bases left between them. The CDR3 runs to 17 residues. Germline V CDR1 and CDR2: MNHNS, SASEGT. CDR3: CASSVMIGQTTSEKLFF. The CDR3 DNA reads as TGTGCCAGCAGTGTGATGATAGGACAGACCACGAGTGAAAAACTGTTTTTT.

The V and J genes are TRBV30 and TRBJ2-1; a possible D gene is TRBD1 (5 bases). The CDR3 totals 14 residues. In germline, CDR1 is GTSNPN, CDR2 SVGIG (reference sequence). The germline V and J ends were trimmed by 2 bases and 4 bases, with 12 bases remaining between them. The CDR3 DNA reads as TGTGCCTGGAGTAGCCAGACAGATTACAATGAGCAGTTCTTC. The encoded protein is CAWSSQTDYNEQFF.

The chain links TRBV15 to TRBJ2-2; TRBD1 might be the D (6 bases). V gave up 0 bases and J gave up 4 bases, with 18 bases separating them. The CDR3 has 18 residues. Germline values: CDR1 LNHNV, CDR2 YYDKDF (reference sequence). CDR3 in amino acids: CATSRDLGIGGFTGELFF. CDR3 nucleotide sequence: TGTGCCACCAGCAGAGATTTAGGCATTGGGGGCTTCACCGGGGAGCTGTTTTTT.

The chain employs TRBV2 and TRBJ2-1; D call uncertain. CDR3 length: 11 residues. V was cut by 6 bases and J by 4 bases, with 4 bases left in between. Germline V CDR1 and CDR2: SNHLY, FYNNEI. CDR3 sequence: CASSPYNEQFF. CDR3 nucleotide sequence: TGTGCCAGCAGCCCTTACAATGAGCAGTTCTTC. The full variable domain, rest sourced from reference TRBV2 and TRBJ2-1, is EPEVTQTPSHQVTQMGQEVILRCVPISNHLYFYWYRQILGQKVEFLVSFYNNEISEKSEIFDDQFSVERPDGSNFTLKIRSTKLEDSAMYFCASSPYNEQFFGPGTRLTVL.

The rearrangement joins TRBV11-3 to TRBJ2-2, with 7 bases fitting TRBD1. After removal of 1 base from V and 3 bases from J, the junction contained 8 bases not matched to a gene. This CDR3 region has 17 residues. Per the germline V gene, CDR1 is SGHNT and CDR2 is YENEEA. The CDR3 DNA is TGTGCCAGCAGCTTAGTGAGAGGGGGCGCGGACACCGGGGAGCTGTTTTTT. Residues: CASSLVRGGADTGELFF.

The chain couples TRBV10-3 to TRBJ2-3; D not resolved. Trimming removed 10 bases at V and 5 bases at J, with 7 bases between. This CDR3 region has 10 residues. Looked up from germline, CDR1 is ENHRY and CDR2 is SYGVKD. The CDR3 DNA sequence: TGTGCCACTCGAGGAGATACGCAGTATTTT. Translation: CATRGDTQYF.

This chain uses TRBV5-4 with TRBJ1-4; D call uncertain. The germline V gene has CDR1 SGHNT and CDR2 YYREEE (reference sequence). Trimming removed 4 bases from V and 3 bases from J, with 19 bases in between. CDR3 length: 17 residues. CDR3 coding DNA: TGTGCCAGCAGCCGTGAGTACGGCGGCACGGCTAATGAAAAACTGTTTTTT. It yields the protein CASSREYGGTANEKLFF.

The genes are TRBV11-3 and TRBJ2-7; the match to TRBD2 covers 11 bases. V lost 8 bases, J lost 2 bases, and 2 bases stayed unmatched. CDR1 is SGHNT and CDR2 is YENEEA in the germline V gene. This CDR3 is 13 amino acids long. The CDR3 spells CASGGLAAYEQYF. CDR3 coding DNA: TGTGCCAGCGGGGGACTAGCGGCCTACGAGCAGTACTTC.

This clone was recorded only once. The gene calls are TRBV10-3 and TRBJ2-2; tentative D call: TRBD2 (5 bases). CDR3 size: 16 residues. CDR1 and CDR2 (germline): ENHRY, SYGVKD. V was clipped by 0 bases and J by 1 base, with 9 bases between them. The CDR3 DNA is TGTGCCATCAGTGAGTCGTTTGCGGGGAACACCGGGGAGCTGTTTTTT. This encodes CAISESFAGNTGELFF.

The chain carries TRBV11-3 and TRBJ2-7; D remains ambiguous. The CDR3 totals 16 residues. Germline V gene data show CDR1 as SGHNT and CDR2 as YENEEA. V was shortened by 2 bases and J by 4 bases, with 18 bases between the two germline ends. For the CDR3, the DNA is TGTGCCAGCAGCTTATACCCTGACCCTGGGCGATACGAGCAGTACTTC. This codes for CASSLYPDPGRYEQYF. Combining the CDR3 with reference TRBV11-3 and TRBJ2-7 gives the whole variable domain EAGVVQSPRYKIIEKKQPVAFWCNPISGHNTLYWYLQNLGQGPELLIRYENEEAVDDSQLPKDRFSAERLKGVDSTLKIQPAELGDSAVYLCASSLYPDPGRYEQYFGPGTRLTVT.

V is TRBV28 and J is TRBJ2-7; TRBD1 agrees at 8 bases. Germline CDR1 is MDHEN and CDR2 is SYDVKM. Losses at the gene ends were 4 bases for V and 6 bases for J; bases not matched to a gene: 14. This CDR3 spans 16 amino acids. CDR3 region: CASSWVVGTGALEQYF. The CDR3 DNA is TGTGCCAGCAGTTGGGTCGTCGGGACAGGAGCACTCGAGCAGTACTTC. The full variable domain, rest sourced from reference TRBV28 and TRBJ2-7, is DVKVTQSSRYLVKRTGEKVFLECVQDMDHENMFWYRQDPGLGLRLIYFSYDVKMKEKGDIPEGYSVSREKKERFSLILESASTNQTSMYLCASSWVVGTGALEQYFGPGTRLTVT.

The chain couples TRBV10-1 to TRBJ1-2; D uncertain. There are 13 residues in the CDR3. CDR1 and CDR2 from the germline V gene are WNHNN and SYGVQD (reference sequence). V lost 3 bases to trimming and J lost 7 bases, with 12 bases between them. The DNA for the CDR3 is TGCGCCAGCAGTGATCGTCGGGGTAGTGGCTACACCTTC. Protein product: CASSDRRGSGYTF.

The chain links TRBV7-8 to TRBJ1-6; TRBD1 might be the D (5 bases). V gave up 2 bases and J gave up 7 bases, with 6 bases separating them. CDR1 and CDR2 (germline): SGHVS, FQNEAQ. The CDR3 is 13 residues long. CDR3 sequence (DNA): TGTGCCAGCAGCTTACGGGGGAATTCACCCCTCCACTTT. Its protein product is CASSLRGNSPLHF.

The rearrangement links TRBV7-8 to TRBJ1-2, with D hard to call. V lost 5 bases, J lost 7 bases, and 14 bases lay in between. The CDR3 spans 13 residues. Germline V gives CDR1 SGHVS, CDR2 FQNEAQ. CDR3 sequence reads: CASSILIGGGYTF. The CDR3 region has the DNA TGTGCCAGCAGCATCCTAATCGGCGGTGGCTACACCTTC.